Below are 3 T cell receptor beta chains sequenced from a single sample in a study of T cells in tuberculosis. Clones were read by immunoSEQ multiplex PCR, and TCRdb kept only the in-frame ones, dropping some. The sample lists around 32,000 clones; approximately 95% were seen once. The sequencing input was PBMCs. These receptors came from a donor aged 10-30 years with latent tuberculosis or without tuberculosis infection.

This chain joins TRBV30 and TRBJ2-5; D remains unclear. V was trimmed by 0 bases and J by 4 bases, leaving 9 bases between them. The CDR3 sequence is 13 residues long. In germline, CDR1 is GTSNPN, CDR2 SVGIG (reference sequence). CDR3 DNA sequence: TGTGCCTGGAGTGTACCGGAGCTAGAGACCCAGTACTTC. It yields the protein CAWSVPELETQYF.

This clone appeared a few times. The rearrangement uses TRBV28 and TRBJ2-2; 7 nucleotides match TRBD2. Germline V gene data show CDR1 as MDHEN and CDR2 as SYDVKM. V gave up 5 bases and J gave up 1 base; unmatched junction bases: 4. The CDR3 covers 15 residues. CDR3 DNA sequence: TGTGCCAGCAGTCCTCCTAGCGGGAACACCGGGGAGCTGTTTTTT. It specifies CASSPPSGNTGELFF.

This chain connects TRBV5-1 to TRBJ2-7; 10 bases map to TRBD2. V trimming: 0 bases; J trimming: 2 bases; junction bases outside the gene matches: 14. CDR3 length: 19 amino acids. Germline V gives CDR1 SGHRS, CDR2 YFSETQ. CDR3 loop: CASSLVGGRSGRNTYEQYF. In DNA, the CDR3 is TGCGCCAGCAGCTTGGTAGGGGGTCGTAGCGGGAGGAATACCTACGAGCAGTACTTC. The whole variable domain, filled in from reference TRBV5-1 and TRBJ2-7, reads KAGVTQTPRYLIKTRGQQVTLSCSPISGHRSVSWYQQTPGQGLQFLFEYFSETQRNKGNFPGRFSGRQFSNSRSEMNVSTLELGDSALYLCASSLVGGRSGRNTYEQYFGPGTRLTVT.